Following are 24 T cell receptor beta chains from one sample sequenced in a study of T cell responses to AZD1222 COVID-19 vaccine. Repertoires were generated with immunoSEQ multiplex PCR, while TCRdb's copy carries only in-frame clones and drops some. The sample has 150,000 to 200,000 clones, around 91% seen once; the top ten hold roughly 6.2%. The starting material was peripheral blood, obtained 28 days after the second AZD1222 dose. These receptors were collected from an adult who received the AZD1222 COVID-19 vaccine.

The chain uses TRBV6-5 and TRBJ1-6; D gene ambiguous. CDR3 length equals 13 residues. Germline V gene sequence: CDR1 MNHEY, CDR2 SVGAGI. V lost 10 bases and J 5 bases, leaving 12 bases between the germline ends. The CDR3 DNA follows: TGTGCCACCCCGACCCCTAATAATTCACCCCTCCACTTT. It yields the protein CATPTPNNSPLHF.

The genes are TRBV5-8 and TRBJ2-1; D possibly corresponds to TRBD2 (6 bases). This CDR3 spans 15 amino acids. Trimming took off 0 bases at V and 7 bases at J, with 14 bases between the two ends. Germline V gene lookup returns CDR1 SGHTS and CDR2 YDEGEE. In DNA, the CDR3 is TGTGCCAGCAGCTTGGGCGGAGGGCAGTGGAATGAGCAGTTCTTC. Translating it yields CASSLGGGQWNEQFF.

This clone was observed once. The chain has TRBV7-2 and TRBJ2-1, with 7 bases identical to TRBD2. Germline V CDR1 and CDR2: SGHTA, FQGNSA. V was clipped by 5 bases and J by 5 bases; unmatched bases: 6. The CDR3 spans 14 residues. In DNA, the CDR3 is TGTGCCAGCAGCCCTCAGGCGGGGGACAATGAGCAGTTCTTC. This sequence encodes CASSPQAGDNEQFF.

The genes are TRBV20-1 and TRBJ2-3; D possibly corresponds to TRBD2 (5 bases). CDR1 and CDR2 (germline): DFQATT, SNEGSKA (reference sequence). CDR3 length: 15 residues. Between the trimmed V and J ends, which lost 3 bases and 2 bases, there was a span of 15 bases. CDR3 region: CSASRHRGLTDTQYF. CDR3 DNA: TGCAGTGCTAGTCGGCACAGAGGGCTCACAGATACGCAGTATTTT.

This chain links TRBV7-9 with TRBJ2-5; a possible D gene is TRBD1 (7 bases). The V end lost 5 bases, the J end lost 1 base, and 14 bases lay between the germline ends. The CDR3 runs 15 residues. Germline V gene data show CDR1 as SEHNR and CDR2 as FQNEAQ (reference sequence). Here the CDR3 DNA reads TGTGCCAGCAGCCCCTTTCAGGGGGGCCAAGAGACCCAGTACTTC. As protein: CASSPFQGGQETQYF.

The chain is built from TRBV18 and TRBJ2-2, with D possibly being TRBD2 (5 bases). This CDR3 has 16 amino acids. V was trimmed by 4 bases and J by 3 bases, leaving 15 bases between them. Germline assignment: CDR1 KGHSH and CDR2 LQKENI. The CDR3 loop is CASSRRRGLDTGELFF. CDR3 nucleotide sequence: TGTGCCAGCTCACGGCGGAGAGGGCTGGACACCGGGGAGCTGTTTTTT.

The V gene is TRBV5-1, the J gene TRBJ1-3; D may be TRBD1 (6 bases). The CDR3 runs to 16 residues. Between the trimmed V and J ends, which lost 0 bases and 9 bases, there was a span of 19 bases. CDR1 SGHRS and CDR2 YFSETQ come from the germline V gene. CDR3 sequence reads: CASSLAGGVSLGTIYF. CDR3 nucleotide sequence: TGCGCCAGCAGCTTGGCCGGGGGCGTCTCTTTGGGCACCATATATTTT.

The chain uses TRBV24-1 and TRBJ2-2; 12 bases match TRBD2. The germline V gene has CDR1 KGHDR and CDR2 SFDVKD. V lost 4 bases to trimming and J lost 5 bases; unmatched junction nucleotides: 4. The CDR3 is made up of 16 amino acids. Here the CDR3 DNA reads TGTGCCACCAGTGACCGACTAGCGGGAGTGACCGGGGAGCTGTTTTTT. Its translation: CATSDRLAGVTGELFF.

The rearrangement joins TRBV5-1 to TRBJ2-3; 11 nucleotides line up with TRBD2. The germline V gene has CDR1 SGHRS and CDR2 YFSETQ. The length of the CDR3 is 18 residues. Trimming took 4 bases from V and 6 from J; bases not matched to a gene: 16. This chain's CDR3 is CASSPTPLAGGPGDTQYF. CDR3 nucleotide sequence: TGCGCCAGCAGCCCGACGCCATTAGCGGGAGGGCCCGGGGATACGCAGTATTTT. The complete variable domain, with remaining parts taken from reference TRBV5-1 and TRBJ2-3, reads KAGVTQTPRYLIKTRGQQVTLSCSPISGHRSVSWYQQTPGQGLQFLFEYFSETQRNKGNFPGRFSGRQFSNSRSEMNVSTLELGDSALYLCASSPTPLAGGPGDTQYFGPGTRLTVL.

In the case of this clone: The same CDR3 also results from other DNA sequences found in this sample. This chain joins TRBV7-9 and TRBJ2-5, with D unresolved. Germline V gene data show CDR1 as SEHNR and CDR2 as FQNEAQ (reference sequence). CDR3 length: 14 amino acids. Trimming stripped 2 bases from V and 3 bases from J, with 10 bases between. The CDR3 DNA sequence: TGTGCCAGCAGCTTAACTGGACGAGAAGAGACCCAGTACTTC. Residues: CASSLTGREETQYF.

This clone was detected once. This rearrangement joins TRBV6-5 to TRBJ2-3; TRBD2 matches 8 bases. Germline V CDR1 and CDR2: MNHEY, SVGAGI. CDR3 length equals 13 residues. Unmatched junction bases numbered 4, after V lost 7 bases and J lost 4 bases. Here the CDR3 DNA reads TGTGCCAGCAACGGGAGGGGACCAGATACGCAGTATTTT. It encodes CASNGRGPDTQYF.

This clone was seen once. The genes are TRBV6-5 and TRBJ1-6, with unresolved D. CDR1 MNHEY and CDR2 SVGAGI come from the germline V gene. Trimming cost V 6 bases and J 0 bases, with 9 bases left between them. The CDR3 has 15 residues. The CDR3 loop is CASRGPSSYNSPLHF. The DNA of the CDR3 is TGTGCCAGCAGAGGACCGAGCTCCTATAATTCACCCCTCCACTTT.

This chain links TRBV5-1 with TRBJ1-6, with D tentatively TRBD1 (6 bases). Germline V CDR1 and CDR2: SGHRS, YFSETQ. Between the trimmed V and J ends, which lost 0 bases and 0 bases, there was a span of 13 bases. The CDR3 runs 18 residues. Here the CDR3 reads CASSLGGGPSSYNSPLHF. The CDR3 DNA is TGCGCCAGCAGCTTGGGTGGGGGCCCTAGCTCCTATAATTCACCCCTCCACTTT.

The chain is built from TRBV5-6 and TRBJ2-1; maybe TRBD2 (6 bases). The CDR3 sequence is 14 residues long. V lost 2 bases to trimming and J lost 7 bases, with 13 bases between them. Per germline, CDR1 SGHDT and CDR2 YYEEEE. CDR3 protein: CASSFGRAGNEQFF. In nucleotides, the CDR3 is TGTGCCAGCAGCTTCGGCAGGGCGGGAAATGAGCAGTTCTTC.

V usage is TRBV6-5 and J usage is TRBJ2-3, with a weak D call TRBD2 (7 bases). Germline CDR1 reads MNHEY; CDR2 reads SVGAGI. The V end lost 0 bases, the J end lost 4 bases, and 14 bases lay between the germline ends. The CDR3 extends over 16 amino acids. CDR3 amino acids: CASSYSSGGGADTQYF. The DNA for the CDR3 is TGTGCCAGCAGTTACTCCTCGGGGGGCGGCGCAGATACGCAGTATTTT.

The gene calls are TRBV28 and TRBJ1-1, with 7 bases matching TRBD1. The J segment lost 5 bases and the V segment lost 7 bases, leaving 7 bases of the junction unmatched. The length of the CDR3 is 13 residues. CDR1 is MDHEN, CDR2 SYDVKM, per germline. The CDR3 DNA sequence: TGTGCCAGCATAGGGGGCGCGGGGACTGAAGCTTTCTTT. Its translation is CASIGGAGTEAFF.

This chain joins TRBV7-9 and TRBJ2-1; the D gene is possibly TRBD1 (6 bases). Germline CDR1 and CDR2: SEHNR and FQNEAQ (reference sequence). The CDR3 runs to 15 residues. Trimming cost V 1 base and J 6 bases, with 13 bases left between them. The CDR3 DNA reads TGTGCCAGCAGCTTAGGACAGGTTGAAGGCAATGAGCAGTTCTTC. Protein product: CASSLGQVEGNEQFF.

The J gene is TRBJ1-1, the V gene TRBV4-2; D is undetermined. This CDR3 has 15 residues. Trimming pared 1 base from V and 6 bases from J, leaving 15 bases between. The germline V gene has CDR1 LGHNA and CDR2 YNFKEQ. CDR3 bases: TGTGCCAGCAGCCAAGTTCCACCGCGTCCGCCTGAAGCTTTCTTT. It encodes CASSQVPPRPPEAFF.

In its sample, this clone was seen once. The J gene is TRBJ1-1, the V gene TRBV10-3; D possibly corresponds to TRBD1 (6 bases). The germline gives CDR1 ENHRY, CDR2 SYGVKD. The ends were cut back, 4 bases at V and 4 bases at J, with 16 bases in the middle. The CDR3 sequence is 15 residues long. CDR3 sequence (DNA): TGTGCCATCAGTGGAATGGGGGGCTGGAGCACTGAAGCTTTCTTT. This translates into CAISGMGGWSTEAFF.

The CDR3 is CASSLAFPYEQYF. In DNA, the CDR3 is TGTGCCAGCAGCTTAGCATTTCCCTACGAGCAGTACTTC. The chain joins TRBV7-2 to TRBJ2-7; no definite D call. Looked up from germline, CDR1 is SGHTA and CDR2 is FQGNSA. Trimming cost V 0 bases and J 2 bases, with 5 bases left between them. CDR3 length: 13 amino acids.

The CDR3 spells CASSPPGSPYNEQFF. The CDR3 DNA is TGTGCCAGCAGCCCCCCAGGGTCCCCCTACAATGAGCAGTTCTTC. The chain joins TRBV7-3 to TRBJ2-1; D is perhaps TRBD1 (5 bases). Germline V CDR1 and CDR2: SGHTA, FQGTGA. V gave up 5 bases and J gave up 2 bases, with 13 bases separating them. The CDR3 is 15 residues long.

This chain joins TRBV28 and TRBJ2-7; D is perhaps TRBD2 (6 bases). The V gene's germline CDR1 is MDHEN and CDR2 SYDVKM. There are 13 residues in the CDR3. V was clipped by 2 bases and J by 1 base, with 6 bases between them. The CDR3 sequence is CASSLRGSYEQYF. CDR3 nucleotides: TGTGCCAGCAGTTTACGGGGGTCCTACGAGCAGTACTTC.

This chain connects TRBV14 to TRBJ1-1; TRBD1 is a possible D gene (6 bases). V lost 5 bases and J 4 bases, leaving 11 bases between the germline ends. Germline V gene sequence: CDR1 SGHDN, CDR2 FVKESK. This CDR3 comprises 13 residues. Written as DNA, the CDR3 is TGTGCCAGCAGCACACAGGGTTTCACTGAAGCTTTCTTT. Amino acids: CASSTQGFTEAFF.

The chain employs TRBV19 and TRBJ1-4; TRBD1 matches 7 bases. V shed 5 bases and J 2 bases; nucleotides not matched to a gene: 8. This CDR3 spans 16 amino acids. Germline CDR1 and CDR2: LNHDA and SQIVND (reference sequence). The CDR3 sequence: CASSPKTGVTNEKLFF. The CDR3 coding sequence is TGTGCCAGTAGTCCGAAAACAGGGGTGACTAATGAAAAACTGTTTTTT.